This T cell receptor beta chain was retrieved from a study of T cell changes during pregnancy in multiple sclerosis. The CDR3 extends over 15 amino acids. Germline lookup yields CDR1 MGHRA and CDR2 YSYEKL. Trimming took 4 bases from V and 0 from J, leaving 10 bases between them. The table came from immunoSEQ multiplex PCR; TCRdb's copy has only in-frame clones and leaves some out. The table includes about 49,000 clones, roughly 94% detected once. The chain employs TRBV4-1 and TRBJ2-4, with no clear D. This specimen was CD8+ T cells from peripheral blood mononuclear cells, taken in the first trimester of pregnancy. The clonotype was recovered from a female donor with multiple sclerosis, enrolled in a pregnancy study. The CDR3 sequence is CASSRQVLAKNIQYF. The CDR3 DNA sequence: TGCGCCAGCAGCCGCCAGGTGCTAGCCAAAAACATTCAGTACTTC.